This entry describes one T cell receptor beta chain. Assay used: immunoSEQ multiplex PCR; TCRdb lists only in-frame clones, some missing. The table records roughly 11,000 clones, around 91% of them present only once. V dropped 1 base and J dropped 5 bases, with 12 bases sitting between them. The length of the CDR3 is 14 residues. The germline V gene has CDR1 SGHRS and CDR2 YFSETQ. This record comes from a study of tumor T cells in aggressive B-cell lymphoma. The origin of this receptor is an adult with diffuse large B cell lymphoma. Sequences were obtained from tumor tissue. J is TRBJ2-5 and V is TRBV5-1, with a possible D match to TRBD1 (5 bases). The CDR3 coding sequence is TGCGCCAGCAGCTTGTGGGGCGTTGGGGAGACCCAGTACTTC. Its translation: CASSLWGVGETQYF.